The clone carrying this TCR beta chain appeared many times. Antigen specificity is unknown. The CDR3 sequence is 13 residues long. The V and J ends lost 4 bases and 7 bases respectively, with 13 bases between them. Looked up from germline, CDR1 is MNHEY and CDR2 is SVGAGI. Stated time point: patch test 2, 6 weeks after DPC sensitization. Treatment: therapeutic diphenylcyclopropenone sensitization with weekly scalp DPC. Via MiXCR, TCRdb re-called the RACE reads, giving one row per CDR3 protein. The data hold tens of thousands of distinct CDR3 sequences, with 8.5% observed a single time. These data are taken from a study of human T cells and chemical hapten exposure. Study details: Patch tests applied 0.01% DPC to the upper back and were scored after 6 days.

Study results and caveats: DPC sensitization did not alter TCRs above 1 in 1000 frequency.

The material sequenced was whole blood, taken in connection with sensitization to the hapten diphenylcyclopropenone (DPC). The V call is TRBV6-5, the J call TRBJ1-1, with D perhaps matching TRBD1 (6 bases). The TCR comes from a woman aged 45 to 65 with alopecia areata. Some clones in this sample may be carry-over from other donors' samples. The CDR3 nucleotides read TGTGCCAGCAGTTTCCCAGGGGTCCTTGAAGCTTTCTTT. The encoded protein is CASSFPGVLEAFF.